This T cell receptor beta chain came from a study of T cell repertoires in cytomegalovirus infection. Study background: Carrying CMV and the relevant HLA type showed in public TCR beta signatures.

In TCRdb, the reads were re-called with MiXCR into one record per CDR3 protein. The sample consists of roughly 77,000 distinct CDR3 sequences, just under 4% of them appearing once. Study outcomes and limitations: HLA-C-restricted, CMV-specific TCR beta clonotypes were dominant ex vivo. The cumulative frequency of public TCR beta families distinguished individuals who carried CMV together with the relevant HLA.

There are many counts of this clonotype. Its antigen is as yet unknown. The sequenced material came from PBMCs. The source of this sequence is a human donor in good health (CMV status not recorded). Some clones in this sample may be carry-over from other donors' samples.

CDR3 bases: TGTGCCAGCAGCTTATTTAGTCTCGGGACAGGGTACGCGAATAATTCACCCCTCCACTTT. This sequence encodes CASSLFSLGTGYANNSPLHF. The chain carries TRBV7-2 and TRBJ1-6; 9 bases map to TRBD1. CDR1 SGHTA and CDR2 FQGNSA come from the germline V gene. The CDR3 contains 20 residues. The junction had 16 bases not matched to a gene; V was cut back by 2 bases and J by 5 bases. The full variable domain, its missing parts supplied by reference TRBV7-2 and TRBJ1-6, is GAGVSQSPSNKVTEKGKDVELRCDPISGHTALYWYRQSLGQGLEFLIYFQGNSAPDKSGLPSDRFSAERTGGSVSTLTIQRTQQEDSAVYLCASSLFSLGTGYANNSPLHFGNGTRLTVT.